This T cell receptor (beta chain) stems from a study of CD4+ T cells in melanoma. Study-wide points: Diverse differentiation states were reported for melanoma neoantigen-specific CD4+ T cells. CD8+ T cell, macrophage and B cell function reportedly correlated with neoantigen-specific CD4+ T cells.

Produced via immunoSEQ multiplex PCR; TCRdb's table is partial and in-frame only. The data contain 15,000 to 20,000 clones, about 85% of them singletons. This CDR3 is 13 amino acids long. Trimming shortened V by 0 bases and J by 3 bases, and 6 bases separated the two germline ends. Germline V CDR1 and CDR2: SGHRS, YFSETQ. About this clone: What it binds is not known.

V usage is TRBV5-1 and J usage is TRBJ1-2, with TRBD1 as a possible D gene (5 bases). Sequenced sample: cells from a culture (not recorded whether cultured in vitro). This receptor was obtained from a human donor with melanoma. The CDR3 is CASSLGDDYGYTF. In nucleotides, the CDR3 is TGCGCCAGCAGCTTGGGGGACGACTATGGCTACACCTTC.